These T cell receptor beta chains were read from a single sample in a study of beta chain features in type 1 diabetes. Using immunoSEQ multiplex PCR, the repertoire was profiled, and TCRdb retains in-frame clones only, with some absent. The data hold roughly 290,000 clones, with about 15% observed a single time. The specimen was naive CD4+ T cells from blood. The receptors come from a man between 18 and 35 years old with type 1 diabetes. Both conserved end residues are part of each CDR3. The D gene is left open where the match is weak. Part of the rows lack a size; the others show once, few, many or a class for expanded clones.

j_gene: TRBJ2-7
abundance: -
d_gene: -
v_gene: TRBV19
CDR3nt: TGTGCCAGTAGTACCAGGGGCCAGTTCCCCTACGAGCAGTACTTC
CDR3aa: CASSTRGQFPYEQYF

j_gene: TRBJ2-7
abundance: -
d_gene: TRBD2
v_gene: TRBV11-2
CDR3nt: TGTGCCAGCAGCTTACCTCGTAGCGGACGGGGGGACGAGCAGTACTTC
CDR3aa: CASSLPRSGRGDEQYF

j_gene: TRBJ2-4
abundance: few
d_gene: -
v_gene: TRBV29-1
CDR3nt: TGCAGCGTAGAGGGACTAGCCAAAAACATTCAGTACTTC
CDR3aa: CSVEGLAKNIQYF

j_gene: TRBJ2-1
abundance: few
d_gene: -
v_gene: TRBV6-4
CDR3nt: TGTGCCAGCAGTGACTCAGGGGAGGTGGGCTACAATGAGCAGTTCTTC
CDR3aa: CASSDSGEVGYNEQFF

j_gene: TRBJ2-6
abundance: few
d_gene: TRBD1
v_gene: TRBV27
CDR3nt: TGTGCCAGCAGCCCAGACAGGGCTTACTCTGGGGCCAACGTCCTGACTTTC
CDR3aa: CASSPDRAYSGANVLTF

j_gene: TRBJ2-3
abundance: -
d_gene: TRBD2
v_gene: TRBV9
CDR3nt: TGTGCCAGCAGCCCCGCGGCGGGGGGCACAGATACGCAGTATTTT
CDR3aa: CASSPAAGGTDTQYF

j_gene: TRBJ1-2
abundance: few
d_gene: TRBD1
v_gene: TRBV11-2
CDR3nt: TGTGCCAGCAGGACAGGGGGCGGCTATGGCTACACCTTC
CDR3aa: CASRTGGGYGYTF

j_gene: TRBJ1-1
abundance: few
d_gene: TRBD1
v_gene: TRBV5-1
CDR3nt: TGCGCCAGCAGCTTCTCAGGGGGCGGAAACACTGAAGCTTTCTTT
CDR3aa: CASSFSGGGNTEAFF

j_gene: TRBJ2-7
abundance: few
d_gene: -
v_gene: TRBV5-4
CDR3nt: TGTGCCAGCAGCTACTCCGGGACAATAAAGGAGCAGTACTTC
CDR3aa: CASSYSGTIKEQYF

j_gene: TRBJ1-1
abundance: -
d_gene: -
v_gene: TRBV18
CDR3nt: TGTGCCAGCTCACCGCCTTCAGGGCGCACTGAAGCTTTCTTT
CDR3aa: CASSPPSGRTEAFF

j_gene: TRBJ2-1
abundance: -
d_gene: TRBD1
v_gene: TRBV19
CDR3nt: TGTGCCAGTGGGACAGGGACGGGCAATGAGCAGTTCTTC
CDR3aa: CASGTGTGNEQFF